What follows is one TCR beta chain and its context. V gave up 5 bases and J gave up 5 bases; unmatched junction bases: 7. The CDR3 covers 15 residues. Germline CDR1 and CDR2: SNHLY and FYNNEI. Per the study methods: For nucleated cells, counts were estimated from reference gene primer amplification. Sequencing was performed with immunoSEQ multiplex PCR; in TCRdb, only in-frame clones are kept and a portion is missing. V and J calls and clone size are given by that table; D and trimming were obtained from the DNA. Found here are around 130,000 clones, roughly 91% of them singletons; the top ten hold roughly a sixth. The data belong to a study of blood T cell repertoires in COVID-19. Overall study context: Material from acute and convalescent COVID-19 was sourced from the United States, Italy and Spain. T cells, B-cell-depleted T cells, or PBMCs supplied cDNA or gDNA.

The receptor's source is a man between 45 and 60 years old with active or convalescent COVID-19. The V gene is TRBV2, the J gene TRBJ2-1; 9 nucleotides match TRBD2. Material: peripheral blood. The CDR3 is CASSLAGGVNNEQFF. DNA for the CDR3: TGTGCCAGCAGTCTGGCGGGGGGGGTTAACAATGAGCAGTTCTTC.